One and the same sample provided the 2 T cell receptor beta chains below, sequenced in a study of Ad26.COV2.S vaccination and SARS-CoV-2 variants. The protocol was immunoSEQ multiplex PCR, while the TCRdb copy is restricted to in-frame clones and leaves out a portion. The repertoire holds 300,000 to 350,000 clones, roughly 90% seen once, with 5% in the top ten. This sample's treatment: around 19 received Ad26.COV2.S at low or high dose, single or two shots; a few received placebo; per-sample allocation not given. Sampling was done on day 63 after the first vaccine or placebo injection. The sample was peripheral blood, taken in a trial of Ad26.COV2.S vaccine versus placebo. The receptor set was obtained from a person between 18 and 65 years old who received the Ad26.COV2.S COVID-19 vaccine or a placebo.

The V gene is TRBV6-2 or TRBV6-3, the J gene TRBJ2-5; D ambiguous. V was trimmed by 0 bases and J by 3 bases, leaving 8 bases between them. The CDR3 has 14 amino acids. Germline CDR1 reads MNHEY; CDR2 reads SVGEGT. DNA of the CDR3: TGTGCCAGCAGTTACTCGAGTTCTAAAGAGACCCAGTACTTC. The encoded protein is CASSYSSSKETQYF.

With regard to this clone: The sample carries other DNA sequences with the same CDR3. The CDR3 sequence: CASSPPDRSYEQYF. The DNA for the CDR3 is TGTGCCAGCAGCCCTCCCGACAGATCCTACGAGCAGTACTTC. The chain carries TRBV28 and TRBJ2-7; perhaps TRBD1 as D (5 bases). Germline CDR1 reads MDHEN; CDR2 reads SYDVKM. Trimming stripped 6 bases from V and 1 base from J, with 13 bases between. The CDR3 is 14 residues long.